These 19 T cell receptor beta chains originate from one sample sequenced in a study of neurological immune-mediated disorders. One entry per CDR3 protein results from TCRdb running MiXCR on the 5' RACE reads. The sample lists tens of thousands of distinct CDR3 sequences, about a tenth occurring once. Sequenced sample: PBMCs. The receptors derive from a man aged 40-55 years in good health.

This clonotype was observed many times. This chain uses TRBV20-1 with TRBJ2-5, with D unclear. Trimming stripped 1 base from V and 3 bases from J, with 6 bases between. Per the germline V gene, CDR1 is DFQATT and CDR2 is SNEGSKA (reference sequence). The CDR3 contains 12 residues. The CDR3 here is CSARGQKETQYF. The CDR3 bases are TGCAGTGCTAGAGGGCAGAAAGAGACCCAGTACTTC.

This clonotype showed up many times. This rearrangement joins TRBV7-9 to TRBJ1-1; D uncertain. CDR3 size: 13 residues. V was trimmed by 1 base and J by 8 bases, leaving 11 bases between them. Germline V gene data show CDR1 as SEHNR and CDR2 as FQNEAQ (reference sequence). The CDR3 region has the DNA TGTGCCAGCAGCTTAGATGCAGGAGTCGAAGCTTTCTTT. It encodes CASSLDAGVEAFF.

This clonotype has a count of ten or more. The genes are TRBV12-3 or TRBV12-4 and TRBJ2-7, with D uncertain. The V and J ends lost 1 base and 3 bases respectively, with 1 base between them. There are 11 residues in the CDR3. The CDR3 here is CASSLDYEQYF. Written as DNA, the CDR3 is TGTGCCAGCAGTTTAGACTACGAGCAGTACTTC.

As for this clonotype: One base away lies a much larger clone, so this may be a sequencing read error. This rearrangement joins TRBV20-1 to TRBJ1-4, with 7 positions matching TRBD1. The CDR3 is 15 amino acids. The germline CDR1 and CDR2 sequences are DFQATT and SNEGSKA (reference sequence). The CDR3 loop reads CSARVSGTVNEKLIF. The CDR3 coding sequence is TGCAGTGCTAGGGTATCCGGGACAGTTAATGAAAAACTGATTTTT.

At least ten counts were recorded for this clonotype. The gene calls are TRBV20-1 and TRBJ2-6; 10 bases map to TRBD1. In germline, CDR1 is DFQATT, CDR2 SNEGSKA (reference sequence). The CDR3 length is 17 residues. V gave up 5 bases and J gave up 3 bases; unmatched junction bases: 10. The CDR3 spells CSARWTGGSGGANVLTF. DNA for the CDR3: TGCAGTGCTCGGTGGACAGGGGGTTCGGGTGGGGCCAACGTCCTGACTTTC.

This clonotype was observed at least ten times. V is TRBV12-3 or TRBV12-4 and J is TRBJ2-1; 16 positions match TRBD2. CDR3 length: 17 amino acids. J lost 8 bases, V lost 6 bases, and 10 bases had no gene match. In nucleotides, the CDR3 is TGTGCCAGCAGGGATATCCTGGGACTAGCGGGGGGGTATGAGCAGTTCTTC. This codes for CASRDILGLAGGYEQFF.

This clonotype showed up many times. This chain joins TRBV5-1 and TRBJ2-7; 8 bases map to TRBD1. Germline V CDR1 and CDR2: SGHRS, YFSETQ. V lost 4 bases and J lost 3; bases outside the gene matches: 3. The CDR3 runs to 13 residues. This chain's CDR3 is CASSPDRVYEQYF. Written as DNA, the CDR3 is TGCGCCAGCAGCCCGGACAGGGTCTACGAGCAGTACTTC.

This clonotype was recorded many times. The chain combines TRBV20-1 with TRBJ2-3; a possible D gene is TRBD2 (5 bases). Per the germline V gene, CDR1 is DFQATT and CDR2 is SNEGSKA (reference sequence). CDR3 length: 14 residues. This chain's CDR3 is CGIRTFSSTDTQYF. CDR3 DNA sequence: TGCGGCATTCGGACTTTTTCTAGCACAGATACGCAGTATTTT.

This clonotype was detected ten times or more. The chain carries TRBV5-1 and TRBJ2-1; 15 nucleotides align to TRBD2. CDR1 is SGHRS and CDR2 is YFSETQ in the germline V gene. The CDR3 contains 15 residues. Trimming at V came to 4 bases and at J to 9 bases, leaving 5 bases not matched to a gene. The CDR3 nucleotides are TGCGCCAGCAGCCCCGGACTAGCGGGAGGGCTTGAGCAGTTCTTC. This gives the protein CASSPGLAGGLEQFF.

For this clonotype: This sequence may be a read error, since a much larger clone differs from it by one base. The V call is TRBV5-5, the J call TRBJ2-6, with no clear D. Trimming shortened V by 4 bases and J by 0 bases, and 17 bases separated the two germline ends. The CDR3 has 18 amino acids. Looked up from germline, CDR1 is SGHKS and CDR2 is YYEKEE (reference sequence). Here the CDR3 DNA reads TGTGCCAGCAGCCGGCCCGAGAGCGCCACCTCTGGGGCCAACGTCCTGACTTTC. It codes for CASSRPESATSGANVLTF. Full variable domain (missing parts from reference TRBV5-5 and TRBJ2-6): DAGVTQSPTHLIKTRGQQVTLRCSPISGHKSVSWYQQVLGQGPQFIFQYYEKEERGRGNFPDRFSARQFPNYSSELNVNALLLGDSALYLCASSRPESATSGANVLTFGAGSRLTVL.

This clonotype was recorded many times. The chain carries TRBV5-6 and TRBJ1-1, with 8 bases lining up with TRBD1. Germline CDR1 is SGHDT and CDR2 is YYEEEE. The CDR3 totals 12 residues. V dropped 4 bases and J dropped 7; count of bases not matched to a gene: 3. The CDR3 is CASSAGTGEAFF. The CDR3 region has the DNA TGTGCCAGCAGCGCTGGGACAGGTGAAGCTTTCTTT. Filled out from reference TRBV5-6 and TRBJ1-1, the complete variable domain reads DAGVTQSPTHLIKTRGQQVTLRCSPKSGHDTVSWYQQALGQGPQFIFQYYEEEERQRGNFPDRFSGHQFPNYSSELNVNALLLGDSALYLCASSAGTGEAFFGQGTRLTVV.

The chain joins TRBV28 to TRBJ2-7; tentative D call: TRBD1 (6 bases). CDR1 is MDHEN, CDR2 SYDVKM, per germline. V was trimmed by 4 bases and J by 6 bases, leaving 13 bases between them. The CDR3 is 13 residues long. In DNA form, the CDR3 reads TGTGCCAGCAGTTCGTCAGGGGAGAGCGAGCAGTACTTC. It encodes CASSSSGESEQYF.

This clonotype was picked up many times. The CDR3, as DNA: TGTGCCAGCAGCGTAGAGCCCGGAAGCTCCTACGAGCAGTACTTC. Translating it yields CASSVEPGSSYEQYF. J is TRBJ2-7 and V is TRBV9; no reliable D call. Between the trimmed V and J ends, which lost 0 bases and 0 bases, there was a span of 10 bases. Germline V gives CDR1 SGDLS, CDR2 YYNGEE. The CDR3 contains 15 residues.

This clonotype was detected a few times. V and J are TRBV10-3 and TRBJ2-7; D may be TRBD2 (7 bases). The CDR3 spans 15 residues. The germline V gene encodes CDR1 ENHRY and CDR2 SYGVKD. V dropped 3 bases and J dropped 3 bases, with 15 bases sitting between them. The CDR3 DNA follows: TGTGCCATCAGTGACAGGGGACTACATCTCTACGAGCAGTACTTC. Translated: CAISDRGLHLYEQYF.

This clonotype was recorded many times. V usage is TRBV5-1 and J usage is TRBJ2-1; D is perhaps TRBD2 (7 bases). Trimming took off 0 bases at V and 5 bases at J, with 12 bases between the two ends. Germline V CDR1 and CDR2: SGHRS, YFSETQ. The CDR3 runs 15 residues. The CDR3 DNA is TGCGCCAGCAGCTTGGAGGGGGGGCGGAACAATGAGCAGTTCTTC. This translates into CASSLEGGRNNEQFF.

This clonotype was counted at least ten times. V gene TRBV5-6 combines with J gene TRBJ1-3, with D uncertain. Germline-derived CDR1 and CDR2 are SGHDT and YYEEEE. V was trimmed by 1 base and J by 2 bases, leaving 13 bases between them. The CDR3 length is 16 residues. The chain's CDR3 is CASSLFGEIPGNTIYF. The CDR3 coding sequence is TGTGCCAGCAGCTTGTTCGGGGAAATACCTGGAAACACCATATATTTT.

This clonotype was seen many times. The chain is built from TRBV20-1 and TRBJ2-2, with 9 nucleotides matching TRBD1. The CDR3 loop spans 13 amino acids. Trimming took 6 bases from V and 5 from J; bases not matched to a gene: 4. Germline V gene data show CDR1 as DFQATT and CDR2 as SNEGSKA (reference sequence). CDR3 region: CSAQTGGTGELFF. The CDR3, as DNA: TGCAGTGCCCAGACAGGGGGTACCGGGGAGCTGTTTTTT.

This clonotype showed up many times. The chain employs TRBV7-9 and TRBJ2-7; no clear D. Trimming cost V 5 bases and J 6 bases, with 11 bases left between them. Germline V gives CDR1 SEHNR, CDR2 FQNEAQ (reference sequence). This CDR3 is 12 amino acids long. This chain's CDR3 is CASSGSVGEQYF. The CDR3 nucleotides are TGTGCCAGCAGCGGAAGCGTAGGCGAGCAGTACTTC. Combining the CDR3 with reference TRBV7-9 and TRBJ2-7 gives the whole variable domain DTGVSQNPRHKITKRGQNVTFRCDPISEHNRLYWYRQTLGQGPEFLTYFQNEAQLEKSRLLSDRFSAERPKGSFSTLEIQRTEQGDSAMYLCASSGSVGEQYFGPGTRLTVT.

Note on this clonotype: A junction end diverges from the germline sequence, so it may reflect a read error. The V call is TRBV28, the J call TRBJ2-7; possibly TRBD2 for D (7 bases). Germline loops: CDR1 MDHEN, CDR2 SYDVKM. CDR3 length: 16 amino acids. The CDR3 DNA reads as TGCGTCAGCAGTGGGAGGGGACATTCAGTCTCGGGAGAGCAGTACTTC. It yields the protein CVSSGRGHSVSGEQYF.